The 18 T cell receptor beta chains listed next were all sequenced from one sample in a study of T cell repertoires in cytomegalovirus infection (dated by TCRdb to the late 2010s). The treatment or condition tag for this specimen amounts to: in vitro stimulation with specific CMV peptide epitopes to enrich CMV-specific T cells. The sequencer was an Illumina HiSeq 1500. TCRdb ran its own pipeline on the public reads, namely fastp trimming at Q25 and MiXCR clone calling, and kept in-frame beta chains. Records with the same CDR3 protein are collapsed into one entry carrying the most frequent genes and DNA. Across this sample there are about 360,000 distinct CDR3 sequences, with about 35% seen only once. Of the sample, approximately 12% falls within the top ten clones. For these receptors, no antigen is known. The source was cultured PBMCs, collected from culture after CMV antigen stimulation. The receptors were sampled from a human donor in good health (CMV status not recorded). Some clones in this sample may be carry-over from other donors' samples.

This clonotype has more than one count but fewer than ten. V usage is TRBV19 and J usage is TRBJ1-2; 9 positions agree with TRBD1. With 4 bases clipped from V and 1 base from J, the junction kept 4 bases outside the gene matches. Germline V CDR1 and CDR2: LNHDA, SQIVND (reference sequence). CDR3 length equals 15 residues. CDR3 residues: CASSKGTGSNYGYTF. The DNA of the CDR3 is TGTGCCAGTAGTAAGGGGACAGGGAGTAACTATGGCTACACCTTC.

The CDR3 reads CASSPTSFGMEQYF. DNA of the CDR3: TGTGCCAGCAGCCCCACTAGTTTTGGCATGGAGCAGTACTTC. This chain links TRBV7-8 with TRBJ2-7; D is perhaps TRBD2 (5 bases). CDR1 SGHVS and CDR2 FQNEAQ come from the germline V gene. The CDR3 length is 14 residues. V was clipped by 5 bases and J by 7 bases, with 18 bases between them.

The chain couples TRBV2 to TRBJ2-3; 14 bases are shared with TRBD2. The CDR3 runs to 17 residues. J gave up 5 bases and V 7 bases, and 11 bases lay outside the gene matches. The germline gives CDR1 SNHLY, CDR2 FYNNEI. This CDR3 is CASNPGLAGVGLDTQYF. The CDR3 DNA follows: TGTGCCAGCAATCCGGGACTAGCGGGAGTCGGCCTAGATACGCAGTATTTT.

This clonotype was recorded a few times. The chain links TRBV6-5 to TRBJ2-7; D could derive from TRBD1 or TRBD2 (6 bases each). V lost 0 bases to trimming and J lost 6 bases, with 15 bases between them. Germline V gene data show CDR1 as MNHEY and CDR2 as SVGAGI. This CDR3 contains 15 residues. The DNA for the CDR3 is TGTGCCAGCAGTTACTCGGGGGGCAGTGTTGGCGAGCAGTACTTC. Translating it yields CASSYSGGSVGEQYF.

CDR3 nucleotide sequence: TGTGCCAGCAGCCGAACGGGACTAGACTACGAGCAGTACTTC. Translated, it gives CASSRTGLDYEQYF. The V gene is TRBV4-2, the J gene TRBJ2-7, with TRBD2 identical over 8 bases. With 4 bases clipped from V and 3 bases from J, the junction kept 5 bases outside the gene matches. Germline V lookup: CDR1 LGHNA, CDR2 YNFKEQ. This CDR3 is built from 14 residues.

V is TRBV6-2 or TRBV6-3 and J is TRBJ2-7, with 10 nucleotides matching TRBD1. This CDR3 has 14 residues. CDR1 MNHEY and CDR2 SVGEGT come from the germline V gene. The trim removed 2 bases at V and 2 bases at J, leaving 0 bases unmatched. CDR3 bases: TGTGCCAGCAGTTACGGGACAGGGGCCTACGAGCAGTACGTC. This codes for CASSYGTGAYEQYV.

The sample holds a few counts of this clonotype. The chain couples TRBV11-3 to TRBJ2-1; 9 positions match TRBD2. J was trimmed by 5 bases and V by 0 bases; bases with no gene match: 8. CDR3 size: 17 residues. Germline-derived CDR1 and CDR2 are SGHNT and YENEEA. In DNA form, the CDR3 reads TGTGCCAGCAGCTTAGAAGGTCTAGCGGGACCTAACAATGAGCAGTTCTTC. Amino acid sequence: CASSLEGLAGPNNEQFF.

Only one count was recorded for this clonotype. The rearrangement joins TRBV12-3 or TRBV12-4 to TRBJ2-4; 8 nucleotides align to TRBD1. The V and J ends lost 6 bases and 8 bases, in that order; junction bases with no gene match: 9. The CDR3 spans 14 residues. The CDR3: CASSLTGGRDIQYF. CDR3 in DNA: TGTGCCAGCAGCTTAACAGGGGGTCGGGACATTCAGTACTTC.

This clonotype was counted ten times or more. This rearrangement joins TRBV28 to TRBJ1-3; D uncertain. This CDR3 is built from 13 residues. Germline CDR1 reads MDHEN; CDR2 reads SYDVKM. The V end was cut by 5 bases, the J end by 0 bases, with 5 bases between. The CDR3 DNA follows: TGTGCCAGCAGTGCATCCTCTGGAAACACCATATATTTT. Translating gives CASSASSGNTIYF.

The rearrangement links TRBV4-1 to TRBJ1-5, with D tentatively TRBD1 (6 bases). V gave up 0 bases and J gave up 9 bases, with 15 bases separating them. The CDR3 contains 15 residues. Per germline, CDR1 MGHRA and CDR2 YSYEKL. CDR3 coding DNA: TGCGCCAGCAGCCAAGATAAGGGGGGGGGTTTGCCCCAGCATTTT. Its translation: CASSQDKGGGLPQHF.

This clonotype has at least ten counts. The gene calls are TRBV7-8 and TRBJ2-5, with 11 bases that match TRBD2. The CDR3 totals 14 residues. Germline loops: CDR1 SGHVS, CDR2 FQNEAQ. Unmatched junction bases numbered 2, after V lost 5 bases and J lost 3 bases. The CDR3 region has the DNA TGTGCCAGCAGCCCGGGACTAGCGGAAGAGACCCAGTACTTC. Its translation: CASSPGLAEETQYF.

In this sample, this clonotype turned up a few times. The chain uses TRBV7-2 and TRBJ2-2; D gene ambiguous. Germline V gene data show CDR1 as SGHTA and CDR2 as FQGNSA. V gave up 5 bases and J gave up 6 bases, with 19 bases separating them. The CDR3 covers 16 residues. CDR3 nucleotides: TGTGCCAGCAGCCGGAACTCACAAGGACCGGCCGGGGAGCTGTTTTTT. It is translated as CASSRNSQGPAGELFF.

This clonotype has at least ten counts. The chain combines TRBV7-2 with TRBJ1-2; D gene uncertain. The germline V gene has CDR1 SGHTA and CDR2 FQGNSA. V lost 2 bases to trimming and J lost 5 bases, with 6 bases between them. CDR3 length: 12 residues. CDR3 DNA sequence: TGTGCCAGCAGCTTAAACAGATATGGCTACACCTTC. Protein sequence: CASSLNRYGYTF.

The chain is built from TRBV7-9 and TRBJ1-5, with 7 positions matching TRBD1. Losses at the gene ends were 2 bases for V and 10 bases for J; bases not matched to a gene: 5. Per germline, CDR1 SEHNR and CDR2 FQNEAQ (reference sequence). The CDR3 contains 13 residues. The CDR3 is CASSLSTGSPQHF. The CDR3 DNA reads as TGTGCCAGCAGCTTATCGACAGGGAGCCCCCAGCATTTT.

The chain carries TRBV7-2 and TRBJ2-4; D is undetermined. Germline-derived CDR1 and CDR2 are SGHTA and FQGNSA. CDR3 length: 15 amino acids. V lost 4 bases to trimming and J lost 0 bases, with 10 bases between them. Here the CDR3 reads CASSSTIIAKNIQYF. The DNA for the CDR3 is TGTGCCAGCAGCTCGACGATCATAGCCAAAAACATTCAGTACTTC.

The chain employs TRBV20-1 and TRBJ2-7; D is unresolved. V was clipped by 0 bases and J by 3 bases, with 0 bases between them. Germline values: CDR1 DFQATT, CDR2 SNEGSKA (reference sequence). CDR3 length equals 10 residues. The CDR3 DNA follows: TGCAGTGCTAGAGACTACGAGCAGTACTTC. Translated: CSARDYEQYF.

V is TRBV4-3 and J is TRBJ1-4; D call uncertain. Looked up from germline, CDR1 is LGHNA and CDR2 is YSLEER. Trimming cost V 1 base and J 8 bases, with 14 bases left between them. The CDR3 totals 15 residues. Written as DNA, the CDR3 is TGCGCCAGCAGCCAAGTCCGGCCCGTAAACGAAAAACTGTTTTTT. Protein: CASSQVRPVNEKLFF.

The rearrangement joins TRBV7-2 to TRBJ2-5; D ambiguous. Germline CDR1 is SGHTA and CDR2 is FQGNSA. V was shortened by 2 bases and J by 0 bases, with 10 bases between the two germline ends. CDR3 length: 15 residues. The CDR3 reads CASSLQAWYQETQYF. CDR3 nucleotide sequence: TGTGCCAGCAGCTTACAAGCGTGGTACCAAGAGACCCAGTACTTC.